This TCR beta chain was profiled in a study of cytomegalovirus exposure and HLA in healthy donors (dated by TCRdb to about 2017). With regard to the full study: An earlier analysis of a few hundred of the donors reported about 280 Gb of sequence data and roughly 120 million unique TCR beta sequences obtained from some 170 million T cells. An early release covering approximately 600 HLA-typed donors comprised 250 to 350 gigabases of sequencing data and around 80 million unique TCR sequences. Among the approximately 400 genotyped donors, around 81% belonged to the genetic ancestry cluster associated with self-reported Caucasian donors. The study was designed to test whether signatures of past pathogen exposure could be identified by cataloging public T cell receptors. The study used immunosequencing to profile the T cell repertoires of 666 subjects and linked those repertoires to cytomegalovirus serostatus. Along with the roughly 670-subject first cohort, a separate validation cohort of 120 different subjects was used. To predict cytomegalovirus infection status, the study brought together high-throughput TCR immunosequencing, statistical association of individual TCRs with disease status, and machine learning. A later analysis re-examined previously published TCR beta repertoires from more than 600 donors and added high-resolution HLA genotyping to investigate patterns of TCR occurrence. The later analysis used no new phenotypic data to find candidate immune exposures, relying instead on TCR beta sequences and their occurrence across donors. In an earlier analysis of about 590 of the donors, high-throughput TCR beta sequencing was used to judge whether each TCR beta V gene segment behaved as functional or pseudogenic. Donor age, sex, ethnicity and CMV serostatus were compiled together with the repertoire data. A later genetic analysis took genome-wide SNP genotypes for about three fifths of the 666 donors and used that subset as a discovery cohort. Every repertoire in the discovery cohort had been generated on one and the same sequencing platform. HLA typing covered class I and class II loci at four-digit resolution. The number of typed donors differed by locus: about 629-630 for A, B, C, DRB1 and DQB1; approximately 520 for DQA1; around 580 for DPA1; and roughly 450 for DPB1. Roughly five DR-DQ haplotypes were handled as single units for association and clustering because linkage in the cohort was strong. Among around 400 genotyped donors of the cohort, an average of about 240,000 unique TCR beta nucleotide sequences were sequenced per donor, roughly 18% of them non-productive. Overall study results and their limits: In the study, 150 to 200 TCR beta chains were listed as associated with cytomegalovirus. Specific HLA alleles were associated with 16,951 TCR beta sequences at a false discovery rate of 0.05 in a later analysis. The only immune exposure information available for the cohort was CMV serostatus. Because some donors lacked HLA typing at each locus, the association tests relied only on the typed subset. In a later analysis, most CMV-associated TCR beta chains were found to appear HLA-restricted, with HLA associations seemingly driven largely by CMV exposure. A further reported finding was that TCR beta sequences accurately predicted the HLA-A and HLA-B alleles for most subjects in the first cohort. An association between a missense DCLRE1C variant and V-gene and J-gene trimming of TCR beta chains was found in a later genetic analysis and replicated in an independent cohort. In a later analysis, HLA-associated TCR beta chains were found to be more clonally expanded and to have lower generation probabilities than equally common non-associated chains. Cytomegalovirus status was reported to be diagnosed by the classifier with high specificity and sensitivity in both the original and validation cohorts. In this cohort, only TCR beta chains were sequenced, and detectable features were limited by the absence of alpha or paired-chain data. In an earlier analysis of about 540 of the donors, most TCR beta V segments were observed in productive rearrangements about 90% or about 30% of the time, broadly matching IMGT annotations. The 87-base-pair reads could not distinguish some IMGT-functional V segments, including TRBV6-2 and TRBV6-3, so those segments were excluded. The earlier analysis of around 600 of the donors excluded roughly 17 rarely observed V segments, including chromosome 9 orphons, because counts were too low. Compared with the approximately 700-donor mean, donors in an Asian-associated ancestry cluster had fewer N-insertions in productive TCRs, according to a later genetic analysis. In a later analysis, several top co-occurrence clusters were reported to appear linked to parvovirus B19, influenza, CMV and Epstein-Barr virus. The authors suggested that the approach could potentially be extended to other disease states and immunological phenotypes. Most TCR sequences were observed very rarely across donors, whereas some public TCRs were present in many individuals. In vitro tests confirmed that three of the cytomegalovirus-associated TCR beta chains recognize cytomegalovirus antigens. Sequencing depth was assumed to be roughly uniform across donors in the presence/absence analyses, though that assumption may not hold. Correlated functional status among segregating V segments might be attributable to linkage disequilibrium, but an unknown experimental factor could not be ruled out. When HLA alleles, especially DR and DQ, strongly co-occurred, TCR associations were difficult to assign to individual alleles. A cluster of highly shared sequence variants was judged likely to be a technical artifact of the sequencing pipeline. In a later analysis, the rate of TCR association differed among HLA loci, with DRB1 alleles having the most associated TCRs and HLA-C alleles having the fewest.

The cohort was made up of 500 to 800 healthy bone marrow donors. Cohort members were all nominally healthy when sampled, although unrecorded immune exposures were likely present. The donor tested CMV seropositive, placing the donor among the approximately 310 seropositive members of the cohort. A peripheral blood sample was provided by each donor, and peripheral blood mononuclear cells were used for TCR beta sequencing. The Qiagen DNeasy Blood Extraction Kit was used to extract genomic DNA from the blood cell samples. A remark on this clone: Its antigen remains unidentified. Base qualities are missing; no much larger clone stands one base away.

Library preparation was by the immunoSEQ multiplex PCR assay. For the multiplex PCR, a mixture combining 60 forward primers for TCR Vbeta segments and 13 reverse primers for TCR Jbeta segments was used. The CDR3 region of rearranged TCR beta genes was amplified from genomic DNA with a multiplex PCR assay. The Illumina HiSeq System was used to sequence the amplified TCR beta libraries as 87-base-pair reads. The paper's processing steps were these. A later analysis tallied roughly 80 million unique TCR beta chains across the 666 repertoires, and roughly 11 million of those chains were shared by two or more donors. To remove PCR and sequencing errors, raw reads were error-corrected and collapsed into unique sequences using a nearest-neighbor algorithm that merged closely related sequences. Alignment of CDR3 sequences to IMGT reference sequences was used to assign V, D and J gene segments. Each retained sequence needed at least a six-nucleotide match to both a V gene segment and a J gene segment. Rearrangements were classified as productive when the CDR3 lacked stop codons and remained in frame with V and J, and all other rearrangements were classified as non-productive. CDR3 was defined by IMGT convention, running from the second conserved V-encoded cysteine to the conserved J-encoded phenylalanine. Sequences without an unambiguous match to a single V gene segment were excluded from the earlier analysis of a few hundred of the donors. An earlier analysis of 500 to 600 of the donors classified V segments as functional when productive rearrangements were above 56.7% and as segregating when the standard deviation between donors was above 5%. A statistical classification framework was built for diagnosing cytomegalovirus status from the catalog of TCR beta chain sequences. V and J gene assignment, in a later analysis, came from comparing TCR nucleotide sequences with IMGT/GENE-DB human TR gene sequences. Using the TCRdist pipeline, a later analysis assigned CDR3 sequences along with most-parsimonious VDJ recombination scenarios. In a later analysis, every TCR beta chain was defined by the combination of its CDR3 amino acid sequence and its V-gene family, and reads without a unique V-gene family were dropped. In a later analysis, 450 to 600 highly shared, low-generation-probability nucleotide sequences were removed to address suspected cross-contamination and a sequencing artifact. A later analysis calculated a clonal expansion index for each public chain from normalized within-repertoire ranks of inferred template counts. A later analysis computed generation probabilities with a VDJ recombination model fitted to out-of-frame rearrangements, and checked the results against IGoR. A later analysis scored TCR-TCR, TCR-HLA and TCR-CMV co-occurrence with hypergeometric tests, applying a repertoire-size bias correction to TCR pairs. In a later analysis, false discovery rates were estimated by permuting HLA or CMV assignments 20 times. In a later analysis, co-occurring TCRs were grouped using DBSCAN, and TCRdist sequence similarity was added for clustering within HLA-allele-positive subsets. Repertoires with fewer than 30,000 or more than 120,000 public chains, plus five repertoires with anomalous nucleotide sharing, were excluded from co-occurrence clustering. The clones in this table, taken by TCRdb from immuneACCESS, are in-frame only. Not every clone is retained; where verified, under half of the shortfall comes from an unresolved V gene, and the cause of the rest is unknown. The V and J calls and the clone size are those of that table, but D and trimming were determined from the DNA. The sample data list under 100,000 clones, and about 74% of these were observed just once. The ten largest clonotypes hold roughly 16% of the sample.

Trimming at the junction amounts to 2 bases on V and 2 bases on J, and the germline ends lie 14 bases apart. CDR1 SGHDT and CDR2 YYEEEE are derived from the germline V gene. Taken from cysteine to phenylalanine, the CDR3 has 15 residues. CDR3 DNA is the only sequence kept; it has 45 bases, read in frame from the first base. The material sequenced was PBMCs. This chain is built from TRBV5-6 and TRBJ2-7; the best D guess is TRBD2, with 5 bases matching. The clonotype comes from a woman aged 50 to 60 in good health and CMV-seropositive. The CDR3: CASSLMLGETYEQYF. The nucleotide sequence is given as TGTGCCAGCAGCTTAATGTTGGGAGAGACCTACGAGCAGTACTTC. Full variable domain (CDR3 extended with the reference TRBV5-6 and TRBJ2-7 proteins): DAGVTQSPTHLIKTRGQQVTLRCSPKSGHDTVSWYQQALGQGPQFIFQYYEEEERQRGNFPDRFSGHQFPNYSSELNVNALLLGDSALYLCASSLMLGETYEQYFGPGTRLTVT.